This record covers a single T cell receptor (beta chain). Cohort allocation depended upon clinical history that participants reported. Per the germline V gene, CDR1 is MGHDK and CDR2 is SYGVNS. V lost 2 bases and J lost 5, with 9 bases in between. The CDR3 covers 14 residues. TCRdb keeps only in-frame clones here, not all; method: immunoSEQ multiplex PCR. The sample includes about 250,000 clones, approximately 90% of them seen just once. The data stem from a study of blood T cell repertoires in COVID-19. Study details: Collection of acute and convalescent COVID-19 samples took place in the United States, Italy and Spain. The analysed material was cDNA or gDNA that came from T cells, B-cell-depleted T cells, or PBMCs.

V usage is TRBV25-1 and J usage is TRBJ2-2; D perhaps matches TRBD1 (6 bases). Sequenced input: PBMCs or T cells enriched from blood (not recorded which). This TCR was sampled from a woman aged 25 to 39 with acute COVID-19. The CDR3 loop is CASSERGWTGELFF. The CDR3 DNA follows: TGTGCCAGCAGTGAAAGGGGGTGGACCGGGGAGCTGTTTTTT.